This T cell receptor (beta chain) was sequenced during a study of T cell responses to AZD1222 COVID-19 vaccine (dated by TCRdb to 2020 to 2023). Some background on the complete study: AZD1222 recipients given second doses at about 4 weeks or at about 12 weeks were pooled, since spike-specific TCR depth and breadth were not found to differ between the two schedules. TCR sequencing was performed for 230 to 250 trial participants, of whom about 210 were given two doses of AZD1222 and 26 were given two doses of MenACWY control vaccine. Enrollment into the trials was organized by age into subgroups of 18-55, 56-69 and 70-plus years, and those subgroups contained roughly 150, 30 and 60 TCR-sequenced participants, respectively.

Results the study describes overall, beyond this receptor: Epitopes outside the regions mutated in the B.1.351 and B.1.1.7 variants were reportedly recognized by nearly half of the unique spike-specific TCRs. A significant rise in spike-specific TCR breadth and depth was observed after two AZD1222 doses relative to day 0 and relative to MenACWY recipients. The 56-69-year group was small, and its depth increase did not reach significance, likely because of low power. Because no samples from the day 14 peak response were available, repertoires could be characterized only after the peak T cell response. The whole spike protein was spanned by vaccine-associated CD4 TCRs, and dominant responses were seen in regions 160-218 and 743-854. Participants were mostly white British, with more females than males. The authors suggested clonal diversity may have been underestimated. Conclusions about previously exposed vaccinees are limited because only a handful of AZD1222 recipients were SARS-CoV-2 seropositive at baseline.

On this clone itself: Its antigen specificity is not known. No quality values exist for individual bases; no much larger clone is one base distant.

The sample's time point label is to be understood as: baseline before first vaccination. Vaccinee samples were obtained from the UK trials COV001 and COV002, which included a single-blind randomized controlled phase 2/3 trial of AZD1222 (ChAdOx1 nCoV-19) in healthy adults. For TCRbeta chain sequencing, PBMC samples were collected from trial participants at day 0 and at day 28 after the second dose. The CDR3 regions of human TCRbeta chains were subjected to immunosequencing. The published analysis was carried out like this. Repertoire TCRs were checked for matches against a reference library of SARS-CoV-2-specific TCRs that had been generated using the MIRA antigen-specificity platform. Breadth meant the fraction of unique TCRs that were SARS-CoV-2-associated, whereas depth meant the fraction of total T cells that were SARS-CoV-2-associated. Using the MIRA data, each spike-specific TCR was assigned both to the spike region to which the TCR was reactive and to a CD4 or CD8 class. Log10-transformed breadth and depth values were compared by one-way ANOVA with Sidak's multiple comparisons tests. In TCRdb, the immuneACCESS table is reduced to in-frame sequences with V and J assigned. These tables do not hold every clone; where another copy was compared, an unresolved V gene accounts for under half, and the others remain unexplained. V and J calls and clone size are copied from that table; D and trimming were computed from the DNA. A total of about 95,000 clones appear in this sample, roughly nine tenths of them only once. The ten largest make up approximately 3.7% of the sample.

The CDR3, cysteine through phenylalanine, is 15 amino acids long. The retained sequence is limited to the CDR3, 45 bases, with the frame set at the first base. CDR1 and CDR2 are drawn from the germline V gene: SNHLY, FYNNEI. V ends up 6 bases short and J 8 bases short, with an unmatched junction base count of 10. Sequenced here: peripheral blood, sampled on day 0 of AZD1222 vaccination. The chain links TRBV2 with TRBJ2-1; 10 central bases correspond to TRBD2. This receptor was obtained from an adult in good health. The CDR3 loop reads CASSLDRTSGYEQFF. In nucleotides, the sequence is TGTGCCAGCAGCCTTGATAGGACTAGCGGCTATGAGCAGTTCTTC.